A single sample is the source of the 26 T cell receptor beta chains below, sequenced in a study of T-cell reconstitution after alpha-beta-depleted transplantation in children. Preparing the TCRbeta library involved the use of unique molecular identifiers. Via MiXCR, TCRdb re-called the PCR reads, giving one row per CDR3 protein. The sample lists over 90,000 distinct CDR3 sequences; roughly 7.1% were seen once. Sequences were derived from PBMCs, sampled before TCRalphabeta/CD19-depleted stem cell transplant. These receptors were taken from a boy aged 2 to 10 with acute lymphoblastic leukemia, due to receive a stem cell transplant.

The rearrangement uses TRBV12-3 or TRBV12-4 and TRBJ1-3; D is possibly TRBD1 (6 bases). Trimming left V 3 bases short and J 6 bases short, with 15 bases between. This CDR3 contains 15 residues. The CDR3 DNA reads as TGTGCCAGCAGTTTGGGGACACGGAATCTAAACACCATATATTTT. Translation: CASSLGTRNLNTIYF.

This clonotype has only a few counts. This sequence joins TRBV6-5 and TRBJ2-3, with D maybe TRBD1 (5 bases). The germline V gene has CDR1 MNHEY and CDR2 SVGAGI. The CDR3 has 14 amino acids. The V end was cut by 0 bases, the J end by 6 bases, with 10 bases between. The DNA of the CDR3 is TGTGCCAGCAGTTACTCGATAGGGGTTGATACGCAGTATTTT. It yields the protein CASSYSIGVDTQYF.

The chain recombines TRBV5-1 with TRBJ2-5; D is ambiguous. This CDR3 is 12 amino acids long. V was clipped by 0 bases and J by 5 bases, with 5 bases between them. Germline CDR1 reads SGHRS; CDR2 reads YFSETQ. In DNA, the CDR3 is TGCGCCAGCAGCTTGGAGTATGAGACCCAGTACTTC. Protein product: CASSLEYETQYF.

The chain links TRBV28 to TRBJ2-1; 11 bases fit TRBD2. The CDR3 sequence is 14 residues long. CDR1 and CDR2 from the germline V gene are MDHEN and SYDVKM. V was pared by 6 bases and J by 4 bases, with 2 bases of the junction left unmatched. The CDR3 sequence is CASSASGGYNEQFF. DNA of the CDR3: TGTGCCAGCAGCGCTAGCGGGGGGTACAATGAGCAGTTCTTC.

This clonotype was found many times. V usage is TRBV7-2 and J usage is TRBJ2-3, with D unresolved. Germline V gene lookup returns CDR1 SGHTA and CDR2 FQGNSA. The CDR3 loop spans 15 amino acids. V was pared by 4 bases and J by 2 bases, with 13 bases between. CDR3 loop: CASSSQPSPTDTQYF. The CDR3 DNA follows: TGTGCCAGCAGCTCCCAACCCTCGCCCACAGATACGCAGTATTTT.

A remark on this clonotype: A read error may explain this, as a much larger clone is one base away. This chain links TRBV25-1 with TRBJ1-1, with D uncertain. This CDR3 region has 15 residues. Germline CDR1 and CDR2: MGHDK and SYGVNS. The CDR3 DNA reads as TGTGCCAGCGCCGACCTTAGGGATATGAACCCTGAAGCTTTCTTT. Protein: CASADLRDMNPEAFF.

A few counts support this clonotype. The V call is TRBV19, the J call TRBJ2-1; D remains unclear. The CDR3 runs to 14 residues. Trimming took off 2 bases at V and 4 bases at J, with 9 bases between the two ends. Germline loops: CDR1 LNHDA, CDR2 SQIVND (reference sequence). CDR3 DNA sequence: TGTGCCAGTAGTATAACGGTTTTTTACAATGAGCAGTTCTTC. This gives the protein CASSITVFYNEQFF.

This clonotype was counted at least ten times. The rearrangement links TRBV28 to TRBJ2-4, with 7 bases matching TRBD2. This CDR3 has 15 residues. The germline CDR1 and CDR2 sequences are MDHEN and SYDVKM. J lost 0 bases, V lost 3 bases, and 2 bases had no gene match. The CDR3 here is CASSLRGLAKNIQYF. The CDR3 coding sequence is TGTGCCAGCAGTTTGCGGGGGTTAGCCAAAAACATTCAGTACTTC.

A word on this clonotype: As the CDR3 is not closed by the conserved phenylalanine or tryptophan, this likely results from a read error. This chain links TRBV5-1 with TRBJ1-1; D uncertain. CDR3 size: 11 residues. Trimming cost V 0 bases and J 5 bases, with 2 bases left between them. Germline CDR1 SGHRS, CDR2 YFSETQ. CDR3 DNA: TGCGCCAGCAGCTTGGGGACTGAAGCTTTCGTT. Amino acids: CASSLGTEAFV.

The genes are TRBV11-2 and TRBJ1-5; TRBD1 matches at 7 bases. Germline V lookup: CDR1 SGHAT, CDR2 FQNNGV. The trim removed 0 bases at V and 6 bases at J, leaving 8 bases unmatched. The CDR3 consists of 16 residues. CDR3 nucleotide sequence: TGTGCCAGCAGCTTAGAAGGCGGCAGGGGGAGTCAGCCCCAGCATTTT. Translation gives CASSLEGGRGSQPQHF.

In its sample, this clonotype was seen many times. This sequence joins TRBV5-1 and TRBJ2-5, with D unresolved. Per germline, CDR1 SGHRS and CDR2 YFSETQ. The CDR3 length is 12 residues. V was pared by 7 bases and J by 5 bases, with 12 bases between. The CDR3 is CASWEGGETQYF. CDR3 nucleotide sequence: TGCGCCAGCTGGGAAGGTGGGGAGACCCAGTACTTC.

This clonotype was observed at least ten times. CDR3 DNA sequence: TGTGCCAGCAGCTTATCGTCCAGCACAGATACGCAGTATTTT. This codes for CASSLSSSTDTQYF. V and J are TRBV7-9 and TRBJ2-3; D is unclear. The CDR3 extends over 14 amino acids. V was clipped by 2 bases and J by 0 bases, with 6 bases between them. Per germline, CDR1 SEHNR and CDR2 FQNEAQ (reference sequence).

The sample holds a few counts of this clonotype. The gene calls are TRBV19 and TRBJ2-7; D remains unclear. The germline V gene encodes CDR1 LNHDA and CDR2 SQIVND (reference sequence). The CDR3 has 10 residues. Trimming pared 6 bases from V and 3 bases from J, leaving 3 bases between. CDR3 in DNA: TGTGCCAGTAGGGACTACGAGCAGTACTTC. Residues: CASRDYEQYF. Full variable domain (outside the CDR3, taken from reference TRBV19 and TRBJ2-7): DGGITQSPKYLFRKEGQNVTLSCEQNLNHDAMYWYRQDPGQGLRLIYYSQIVNDFQKGDIAEGYSVSREKKESFPLTVTSAQKNPTAFYLCASRDYEQYFGPGTRLTVT.

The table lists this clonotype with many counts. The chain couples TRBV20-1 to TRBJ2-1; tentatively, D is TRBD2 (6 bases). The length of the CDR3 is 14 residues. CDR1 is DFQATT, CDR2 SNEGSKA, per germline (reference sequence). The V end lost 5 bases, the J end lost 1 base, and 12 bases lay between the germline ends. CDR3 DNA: TGCAGTGCTGCGTCGGGGGTTTCCTACAATGAGCAGTTCTTC. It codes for CSAASGVSYNEQFF.

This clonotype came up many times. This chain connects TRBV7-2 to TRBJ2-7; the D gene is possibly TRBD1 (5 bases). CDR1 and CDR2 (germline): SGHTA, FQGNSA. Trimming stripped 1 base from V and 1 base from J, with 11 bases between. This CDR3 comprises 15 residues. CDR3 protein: CASSLDRQRSYEQYF. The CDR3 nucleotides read TGTGCCAGCAGCTTAGATCGACAGCGATCCTACGAGCAGTACTTC. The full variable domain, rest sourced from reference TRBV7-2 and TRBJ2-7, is GAGVSQSPSNKVTEKGKDVELRCDPISGHTALYWYRQSLGQGLEFLIYFQGNSAPDKSGLPSDRFSAERTGGSVSTLTIQRTQQEDSAVYLCASSLDRQRSYEQYFGPGTRLTVT.

This chain's CDR3 is CASSQASGVVNEKLFF. DNA for the CDR3: TGCGCCAGCAGCCAGGCCAGTGGGGTCGTAAATGAAAAACTGTTTTTT. This chain joins TRBV5-1 and TRBJ1-4; D gene unclear. The germline V and J ends were trimmed by 4 bases and 5 bases, with 18 bases remaining between them. CDR3 length: 16 residues. Germline CDR1 and CDR2: SGHRS and YFSETQ.

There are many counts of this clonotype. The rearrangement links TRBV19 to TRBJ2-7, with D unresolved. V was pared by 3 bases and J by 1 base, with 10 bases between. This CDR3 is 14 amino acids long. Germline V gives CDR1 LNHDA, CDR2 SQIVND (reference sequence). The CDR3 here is CASSILGQSYEQYF. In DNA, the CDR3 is TGTGCCAGTAGTATCCTCGGGCAGTCCTACGAGCAGTACTTC.

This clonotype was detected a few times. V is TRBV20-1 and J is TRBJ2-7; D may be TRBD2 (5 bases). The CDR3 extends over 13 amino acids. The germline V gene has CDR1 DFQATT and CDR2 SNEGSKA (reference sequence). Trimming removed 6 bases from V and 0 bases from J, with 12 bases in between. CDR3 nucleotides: TGCAGTGCCGTGGGAGAAAGCTCCTACGAGCAGTACTTC. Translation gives CSAVGESSYEQYF.

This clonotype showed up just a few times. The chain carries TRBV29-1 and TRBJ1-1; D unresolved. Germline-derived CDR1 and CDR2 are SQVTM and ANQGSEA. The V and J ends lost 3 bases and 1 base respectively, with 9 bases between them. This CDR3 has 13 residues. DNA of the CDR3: TGCAGCGTTGATTCGGCCAGGAACACTGAAGCTTTCTTT. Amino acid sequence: CSVDSARNTEAFF.

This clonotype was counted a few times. CDR3 amino acids: CASSSRDTQYF. The CDR3 DNA is TGTGCCAGCAGTTCTAGGGATACGCAGTATTTT. The V call is TRBV5-5, the J call TRBJ2-3; D remains unclear. Trimming stripped 5 bases from V and 6 bases from J, with 7 bases between. The CDR3 is 11 residues long. CDR1 SGHKS and CDR2 YYEKEE come from the germline V gene (reference sequence).

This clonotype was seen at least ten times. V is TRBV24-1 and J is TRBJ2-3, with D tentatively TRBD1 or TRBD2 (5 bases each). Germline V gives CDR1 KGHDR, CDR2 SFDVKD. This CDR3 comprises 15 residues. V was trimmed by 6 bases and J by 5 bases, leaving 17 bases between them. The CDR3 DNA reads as TGTGCCACCAGTTCCCAGGGACCTCACGGAGATACGCAGTATTTT. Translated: CATSSQGPHGDTQYF.

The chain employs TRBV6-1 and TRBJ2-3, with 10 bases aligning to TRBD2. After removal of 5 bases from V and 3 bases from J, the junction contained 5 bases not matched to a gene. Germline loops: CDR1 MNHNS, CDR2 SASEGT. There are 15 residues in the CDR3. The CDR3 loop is CASSRLAGVTDTQYF. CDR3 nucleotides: TGTGCCAGCAGTCGTCTAGCGGGGGTTACAGATACGCAGTATTTT.

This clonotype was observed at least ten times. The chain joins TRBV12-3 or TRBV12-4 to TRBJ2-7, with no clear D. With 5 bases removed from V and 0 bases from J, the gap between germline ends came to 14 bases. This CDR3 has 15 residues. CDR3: CASSPRLYSSYEQYF. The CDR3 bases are TGTGCCAGCAGTCCCCGACTGTATAGCTCCTACGAGCAGTACTTC.

CDR3: CASSQEGGDSPYNEQFF. CDR3 nucleotides: TGCGCCAGCAGCCAAGAAGGGGGGGACAGTCCCTACAATGAGCAGTTCTTC. The chain uses TRBV4-3 and TRBJ2-1; D could derive from TRBD1 or TRBD2 (7 bases each). Germline CDR1 reads LGHNA; CDR2 reads YSLEER. The CDR3 runs 17 residues. V lost 0 bases, J lost 2 bases, and 14 bases lay in between.

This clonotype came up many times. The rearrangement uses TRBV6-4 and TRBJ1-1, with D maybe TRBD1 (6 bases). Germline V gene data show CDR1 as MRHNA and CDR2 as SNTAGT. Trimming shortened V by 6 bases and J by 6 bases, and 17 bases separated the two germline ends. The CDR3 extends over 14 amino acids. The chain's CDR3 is CASREDSFAAEAFF. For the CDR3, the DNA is TGTGCCAGCAGAGAGGACAGTTTTGCGGCTGAAGCTTTCTTT.

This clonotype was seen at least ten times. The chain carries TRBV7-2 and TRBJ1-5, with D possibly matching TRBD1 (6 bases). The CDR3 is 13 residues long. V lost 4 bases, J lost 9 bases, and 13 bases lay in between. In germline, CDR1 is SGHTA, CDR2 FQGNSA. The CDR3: CASSSLDSWPQHF. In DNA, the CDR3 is TGTGCCAGCAGCTCCCTGGACAGTTGGCCCCAGCATTTT. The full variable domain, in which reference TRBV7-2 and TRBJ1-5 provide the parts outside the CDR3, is GAGVSQSPSNKVTEKGKDVELRCDPISGHTALYWYRQSLGQGLEFLIYFQGNSAPDKSGLPSDRFSAERTGGSVSTLTIQRTQQEDSAVYLCASSSLDSWPQHFGDGTRLSIL.